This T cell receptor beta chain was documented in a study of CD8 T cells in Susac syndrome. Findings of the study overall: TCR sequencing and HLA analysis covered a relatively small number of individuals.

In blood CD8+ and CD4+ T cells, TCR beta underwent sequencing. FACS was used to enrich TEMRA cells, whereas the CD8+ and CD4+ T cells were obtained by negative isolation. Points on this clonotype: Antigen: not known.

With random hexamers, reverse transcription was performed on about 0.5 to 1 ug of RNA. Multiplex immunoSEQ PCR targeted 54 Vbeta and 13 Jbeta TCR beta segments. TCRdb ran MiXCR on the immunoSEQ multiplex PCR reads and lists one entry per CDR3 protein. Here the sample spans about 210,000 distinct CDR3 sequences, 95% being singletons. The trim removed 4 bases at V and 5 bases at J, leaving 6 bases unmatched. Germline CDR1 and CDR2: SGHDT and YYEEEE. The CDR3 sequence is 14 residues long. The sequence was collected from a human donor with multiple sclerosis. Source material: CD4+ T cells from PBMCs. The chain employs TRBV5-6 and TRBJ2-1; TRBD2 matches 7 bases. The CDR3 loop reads CASSETGGNNEQFF. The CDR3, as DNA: TGTGCCAGCAGCGAGACGGGGGGAAACAATGAGCAGTTCTTC.